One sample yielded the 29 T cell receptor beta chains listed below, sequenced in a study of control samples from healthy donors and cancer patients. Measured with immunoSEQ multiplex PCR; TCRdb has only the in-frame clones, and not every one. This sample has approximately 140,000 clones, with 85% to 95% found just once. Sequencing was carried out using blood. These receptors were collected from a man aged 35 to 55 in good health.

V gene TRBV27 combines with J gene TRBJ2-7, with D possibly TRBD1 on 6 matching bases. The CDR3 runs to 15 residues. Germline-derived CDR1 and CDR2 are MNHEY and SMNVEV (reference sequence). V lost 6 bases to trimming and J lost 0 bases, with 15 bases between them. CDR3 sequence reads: CASRLNRDNSYEQYF. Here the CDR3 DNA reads TGTGCCAGCAGATTAAACCGGGACAACTCCTACGAGCAGTACTTC.

CDR3 in DNA: TGTGCCAGCAGCCAAATACTATATACGCAGTATTTT. Amino acid sequence: CASSQILYTQYF. The rearrangement links TRBV14 to TRBJ2-3; D unresolved. V lost 2 bases and J lost 7, with 7 bases in between. This CDR3 is 12 amino acids long. CDR1 is SGHDN, CDR2 FVKESK, per germline.

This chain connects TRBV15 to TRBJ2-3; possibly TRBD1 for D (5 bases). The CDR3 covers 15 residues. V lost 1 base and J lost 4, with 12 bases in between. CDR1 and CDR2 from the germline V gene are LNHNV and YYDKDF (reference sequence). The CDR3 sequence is CATSRGGRESDTQYF. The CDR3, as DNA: TGTGCCACCAGCAGAGGGGGCAGGGAATCAGATACGCAGTATTTT. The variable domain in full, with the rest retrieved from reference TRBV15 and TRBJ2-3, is DAMVIQNPRYQVTQFGKPVTLSCSQTLNHNVMYWYQQKSSQAPKLLFHYYDKDFNNEADTPDNFQSRRPNTSFCFLDIRSPGLGDTAMYLCATSRGGRESDTQYFGPGTRLTVL.

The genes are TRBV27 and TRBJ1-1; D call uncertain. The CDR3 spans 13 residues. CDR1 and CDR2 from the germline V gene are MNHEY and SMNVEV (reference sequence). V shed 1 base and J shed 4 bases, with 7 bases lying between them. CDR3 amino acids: CASSLWAGTEAFF. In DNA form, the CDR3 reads TGTGCCAGCAGTTTATGGGCAGGCACTGAAGCTTTCTTT.

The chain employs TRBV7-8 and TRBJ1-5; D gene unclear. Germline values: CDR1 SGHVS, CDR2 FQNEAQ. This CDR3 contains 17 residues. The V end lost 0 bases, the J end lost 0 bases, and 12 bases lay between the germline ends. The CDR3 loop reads CASSLAESGRSNQPQHF. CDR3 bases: TGTGCCAGCAGCTTAGCGGAGTCCGGGCGTAGCAATCAGCCCCAGCATTTT.

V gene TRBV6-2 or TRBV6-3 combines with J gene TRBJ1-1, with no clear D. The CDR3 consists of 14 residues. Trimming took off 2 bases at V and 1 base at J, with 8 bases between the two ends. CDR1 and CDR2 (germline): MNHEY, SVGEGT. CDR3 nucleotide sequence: TGTGCCAGCAGTTACACTGGGCAGAACACTGAAGCTTTCTTT. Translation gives CASSYTGQNTEAFF.

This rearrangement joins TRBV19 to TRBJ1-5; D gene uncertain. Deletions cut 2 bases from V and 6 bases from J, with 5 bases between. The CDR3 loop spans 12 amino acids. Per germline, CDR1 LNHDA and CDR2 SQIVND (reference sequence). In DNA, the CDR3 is TGTGCCAGTAGTATAAGACCTCAGCCCCAGCATTTT. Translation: CASSIRPQPQHF.

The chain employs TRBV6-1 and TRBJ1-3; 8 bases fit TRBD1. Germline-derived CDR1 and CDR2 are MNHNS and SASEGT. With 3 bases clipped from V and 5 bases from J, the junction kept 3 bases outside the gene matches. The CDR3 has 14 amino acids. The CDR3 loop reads CASSEAGGRNTIYF. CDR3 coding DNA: TGTGCCAGCAGTGAGGCAGGGGGCCGAAACACCATATATTTT.

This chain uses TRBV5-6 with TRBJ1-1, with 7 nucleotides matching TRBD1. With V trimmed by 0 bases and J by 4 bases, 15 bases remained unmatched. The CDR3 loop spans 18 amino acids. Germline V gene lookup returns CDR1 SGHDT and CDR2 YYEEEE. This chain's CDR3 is CASSLVGTDTPVTTEAFF. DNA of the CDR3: TGTGCCAGCAGCTTGGTAGGGACAGATACTCCGGTAACCACTGAAGCTTTCTTT.

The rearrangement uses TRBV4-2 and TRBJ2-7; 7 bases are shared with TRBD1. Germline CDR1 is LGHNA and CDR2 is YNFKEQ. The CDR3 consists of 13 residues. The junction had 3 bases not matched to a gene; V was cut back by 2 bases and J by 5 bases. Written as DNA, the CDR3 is TGTGCCAGCAGCCAACCCGACAGGGACGAGCAGTACTTC. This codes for CASSQPDRDEQYF.

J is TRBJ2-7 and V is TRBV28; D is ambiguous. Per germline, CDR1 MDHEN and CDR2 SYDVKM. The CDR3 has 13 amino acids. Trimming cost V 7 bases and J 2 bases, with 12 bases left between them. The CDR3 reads CASINLGTYEQYF. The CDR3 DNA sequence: TGTGCCAGCATCAACTTAGGGACCTACGAGCAGTACTTC.

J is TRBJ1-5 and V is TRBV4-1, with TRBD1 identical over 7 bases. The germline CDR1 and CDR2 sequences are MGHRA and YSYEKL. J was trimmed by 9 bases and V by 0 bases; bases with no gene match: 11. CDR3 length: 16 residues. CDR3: CASSQEGAGRGRPQHF. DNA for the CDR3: TGCGCCAGCAGCCAAGAGGGAGCAGGGAGGGGGCGGCCCCAGCATTTT.

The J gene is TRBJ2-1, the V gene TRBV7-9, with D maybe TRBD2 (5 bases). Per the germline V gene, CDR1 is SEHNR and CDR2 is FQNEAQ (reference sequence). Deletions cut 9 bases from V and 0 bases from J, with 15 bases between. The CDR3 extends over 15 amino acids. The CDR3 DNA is TGTGCCAGTGTCGGGGATCCGAGCTCCTACAATGAGCAGTTCTTC. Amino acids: CASVGDPSSYNEQFF.

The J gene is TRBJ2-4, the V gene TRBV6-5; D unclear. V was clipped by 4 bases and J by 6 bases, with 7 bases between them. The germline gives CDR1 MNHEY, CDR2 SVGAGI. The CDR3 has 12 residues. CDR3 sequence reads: CASSSGRNIQYF. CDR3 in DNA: TGTGCCAGCAGTTCCGGAAGAAACATTCAGTACTTC.

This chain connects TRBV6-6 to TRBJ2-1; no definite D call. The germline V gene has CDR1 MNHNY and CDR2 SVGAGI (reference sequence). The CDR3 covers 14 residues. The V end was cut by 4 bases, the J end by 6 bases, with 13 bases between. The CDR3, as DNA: TGTGCCAGCAGTTGGACGGACCTAACCAATGAGCAGTTCTTC. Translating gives CASSWTDLTNEQFF.

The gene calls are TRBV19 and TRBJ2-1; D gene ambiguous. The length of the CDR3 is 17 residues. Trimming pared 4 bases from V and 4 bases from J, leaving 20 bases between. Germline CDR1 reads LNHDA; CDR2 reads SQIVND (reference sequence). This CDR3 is CASSTPPRISGYNEQFF. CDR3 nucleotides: TGTGCCAGTAGTACTCCCCCAAGGATCTCGGGTTACAATGAGCAGTTCTTC.

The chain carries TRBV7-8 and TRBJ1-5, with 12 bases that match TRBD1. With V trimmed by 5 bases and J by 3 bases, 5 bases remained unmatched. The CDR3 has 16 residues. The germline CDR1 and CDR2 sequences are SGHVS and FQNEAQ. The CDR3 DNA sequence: TGTGCCAGCAGCCCCGGGACAGGGGGCATCAATCAGCCCCAGCATTTT. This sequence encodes CASSPGTGGINQPQHF.

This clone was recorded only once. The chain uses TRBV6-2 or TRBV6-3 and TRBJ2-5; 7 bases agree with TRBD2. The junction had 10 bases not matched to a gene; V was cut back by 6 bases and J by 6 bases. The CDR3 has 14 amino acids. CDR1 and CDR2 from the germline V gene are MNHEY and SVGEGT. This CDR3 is CASSQVERGKTQYF. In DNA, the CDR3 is TGTGCCAGCAGCCAGGTCGAGCGGGGAAAGACCCAGTACTTC.

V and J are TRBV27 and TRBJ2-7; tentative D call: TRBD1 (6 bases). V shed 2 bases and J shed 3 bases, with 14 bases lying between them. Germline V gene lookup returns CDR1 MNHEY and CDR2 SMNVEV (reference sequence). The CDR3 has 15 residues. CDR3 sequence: CASSLRGNGIYEQYF. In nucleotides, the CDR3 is TGTGCCAGCAGTTTAAGGGGGAACGGTATCTACGAGCAGTACTTC.

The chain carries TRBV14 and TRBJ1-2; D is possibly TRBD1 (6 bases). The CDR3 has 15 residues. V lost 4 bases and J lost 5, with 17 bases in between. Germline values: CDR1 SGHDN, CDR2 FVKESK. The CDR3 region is CASSPQAGGGYGYTF. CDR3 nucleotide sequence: TGTGCCAGCAGCCCCCAAGCCGGGGGCGGGTATGGCTACACCTTC.

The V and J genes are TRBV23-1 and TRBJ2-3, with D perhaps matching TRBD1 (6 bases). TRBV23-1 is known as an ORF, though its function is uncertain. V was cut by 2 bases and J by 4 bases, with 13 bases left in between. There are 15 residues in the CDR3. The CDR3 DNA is TGCGCCAGCAGTCAACAACGTGACAGGTCAGATACGCAGTATTTT. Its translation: CASSQQRDRSDTQYF.

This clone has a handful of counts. The CDR3 DNA reads as TGTGCCAGCAGTGAGACTAGCGGCGACTCAACAGATACGCAGTATTTT. Translating it yields CASSETSGDSTDTQYF. The rearrangement uses TRBV6-4 and TRBJ2-3; TRBD2 aligns across 9 bases. CDR1 is MRHNA and CDR2 is SNTAGT in the germline V gene. The CDR3 has 16 amino acids. J was trimmed by 3 bases and V by 3 bases; bases with no gene match: 7.

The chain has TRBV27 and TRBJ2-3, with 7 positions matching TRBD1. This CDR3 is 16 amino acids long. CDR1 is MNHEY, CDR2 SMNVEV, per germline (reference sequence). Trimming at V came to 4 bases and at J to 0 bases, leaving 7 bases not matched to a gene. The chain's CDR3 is CASSSPRGQSTDTQYF. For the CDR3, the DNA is TGTGCCAGCAGTTCTCCTAGGGGACAGAGCACAGATACGCAGTATTTT.

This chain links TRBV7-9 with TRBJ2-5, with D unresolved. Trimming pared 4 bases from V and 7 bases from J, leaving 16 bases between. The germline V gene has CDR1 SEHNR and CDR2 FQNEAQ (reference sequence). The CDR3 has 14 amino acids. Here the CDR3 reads CASSSTGPEGTQYF. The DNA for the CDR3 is TGTGCCAGCAGCTCAACCGGGCCCGAAGGGACCCAGTACTTC.

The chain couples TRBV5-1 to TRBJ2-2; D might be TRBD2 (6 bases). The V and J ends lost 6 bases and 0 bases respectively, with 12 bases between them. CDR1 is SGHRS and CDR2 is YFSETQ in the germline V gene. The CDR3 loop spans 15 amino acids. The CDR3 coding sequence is TGCGCCAGCACCCCGGGGGACCCGAACACCGGGGAGCTGTTTTTT. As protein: CASTPGDPNTGELFF. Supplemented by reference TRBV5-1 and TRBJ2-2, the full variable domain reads KAGVTQTPRYLIKTRGQQVTLSCSPISGHRSVSWYQQTPGQGLQFLFEYFSETQRNKGNFPGRFSGRQFSNSRSEMNVSTLELGDSALYLCASTPGDPNTGELFFGEGSRLTVL.

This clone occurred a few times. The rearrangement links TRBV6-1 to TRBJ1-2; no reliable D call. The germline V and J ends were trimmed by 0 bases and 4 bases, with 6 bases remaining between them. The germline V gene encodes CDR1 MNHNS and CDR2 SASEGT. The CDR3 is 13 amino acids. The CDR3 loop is CASSEAGSYGYTF. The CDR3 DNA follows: TGTGCCAGCAGTGAAGCAGGGAGCTATGGCTACACCTTC.

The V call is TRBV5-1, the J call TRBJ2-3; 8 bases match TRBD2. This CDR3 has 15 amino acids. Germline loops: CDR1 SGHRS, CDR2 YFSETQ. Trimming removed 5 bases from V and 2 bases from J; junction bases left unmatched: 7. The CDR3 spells CASRTYGRATDTQYF. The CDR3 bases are TGCGCCAGCAGAACCTACGGGAGGGCCACAGATACGCAGTATTTT.

CDR3 nucleotide sequence: TGTGCCAGCAGCCCAGGGGCGAACCCCCAAGAGACCCAGTACTTC. Amino acids: CASSPGANPQETQYF. This chain joins TRBV9 and TRBJ2-5; D is perhaps TRBD1 (6 bases). This CDR3 is 15 amino acids long. V was cut by 4 bases and J by 1 base, with 14 bases left in between. CDR1 SGDLS and CDR2 YYNGEE come from the germline V gene. Using reference TRBV9 and TRBJ2-5 for the parts outside the CDR3, the full variable domain is DSGVTQTPKHLITATGQRVTLRCSPRSGDLSVYWYQQSLDQGLQFLIQYYNGEERAKGNILERFSAQQFPDLHSELNLSSLELGDSALYFCASSPGANPQETQYFGPGTRLLVL.

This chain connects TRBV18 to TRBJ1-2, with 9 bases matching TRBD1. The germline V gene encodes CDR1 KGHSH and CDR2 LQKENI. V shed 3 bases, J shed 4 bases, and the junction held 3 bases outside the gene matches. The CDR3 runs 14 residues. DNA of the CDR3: TGTGCCAGCTCACCTAAGACAGGGGGCTATGGCTACACCTTC. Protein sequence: CASSPKTGGYGYTF.